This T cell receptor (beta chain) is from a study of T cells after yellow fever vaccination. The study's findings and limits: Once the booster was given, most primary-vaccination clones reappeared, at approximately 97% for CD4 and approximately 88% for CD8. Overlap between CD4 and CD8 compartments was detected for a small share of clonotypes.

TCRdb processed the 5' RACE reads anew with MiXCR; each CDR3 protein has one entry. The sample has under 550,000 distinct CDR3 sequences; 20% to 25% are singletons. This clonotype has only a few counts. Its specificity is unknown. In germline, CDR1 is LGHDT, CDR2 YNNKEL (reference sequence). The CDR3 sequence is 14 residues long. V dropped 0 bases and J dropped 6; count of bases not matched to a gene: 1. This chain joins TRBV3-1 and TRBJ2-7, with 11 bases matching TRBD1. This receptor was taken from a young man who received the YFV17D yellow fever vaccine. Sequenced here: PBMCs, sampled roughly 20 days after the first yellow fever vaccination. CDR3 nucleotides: TGTGCCAGCAGCCAAGATGGGACAGGGGGCGAGCAGTACGTC. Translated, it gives CASSQDGTGGEQYV.